The clone carrying this T cell receptor (beta chain) was counted at least ten times. Its cognate antigen is unknown. Using RNA transcripts as the source, TCR beta CDR3 regions were amplified. An initial round of RT-PCR targeting the TCR CDR3 relied on the HTBI primer set. TCRdb fed the multiplex PCR reads into MiXCR, producing one record per CDR3 protein. The table lists approximately 510,000 distinct CDR3 sequences, roughly 20% of them singletons. The data derive from a study of T cells in Graves' hyperthyroidism and ophthalmopathy. Diagnostic decisions used clinical symptoms, serum thyroxine and TRAb, thyroid ultrasound and orbital computed tomography. The study, taken as a whole, reports: Ophthalmopathy was predicted by the model a median of roughly 6.7 months ahead of onset. Researchers found most expanded thyroid clonotypes above 0.001 in blood as well.

V lost 0 bases to trimming and J lost 9 bases, with 8 bases between them. The CDR3 totals 12 residues. Per germline, CDR1 LGHNT and CDR2 FRNRAP. The origin of this receptor is a man aged 18 to 30 with Graves' hyperthyroidism. Sequencing input: blood. The chain links TRBV12-5 to TRBJ1-1; no clear D. In DNA, the CDR3 is TGTGCTAGTGGTTTGGTACAGACTAAAGCTTTCTTT. Its translation is CASGLVQTKAFF.